The clone carrying this TCR beta chain has at least ten counts. The antigen is undetermined. This sample is drawn from a study of CD8 T cells in ankylosing spondylitis. 5'-RACE, quantitative and with molecular barcodes, yielded the TCR beta libraries. TCRdb reanalysed the 5' RACE reads using MiXCR and keeps one entry per CDR3 protein. This table holds approximately 100,000 distinct CDR3 sequences, around 24% found once. The length of the CDR3 is 15 residues. Trimming cost V 6 bases and J 5 bases; bases outside gene matches: 8. Whole-study findings and limits: Characteristic of ankylosing spondylitis blood, it appeared, was a TCR beta motif comprising several highly homologous variants. Previous work reported some of these motif variants in the synovial fluid and blood of reactive arthritis.

The V and J genes are TRBV12-3 or TRBV12-4 and TRBJ2-7; TRBD1 matches 12 bases. Sequenced sample: synovial fluid, either unsorted or a sorted T cell fraction (not recorded which). This TCR came from a male donor with ankylosing spondylitis. As DNA, the CDR3 is TGTGCCAGCAGCACCGGGACAGGGGGCTACGACGAGCAGTACGTC. Translated: CASSTGTGGYDEQYV.